Listed below are T cell receptor beta chains from one sample, sequenced in a study of T cells in localized non-small cell lung cancer. The method was immunoSEQ multiplex PCR; TCRdb's version includes in-frame clones alone and lacks a portion of them. The repertoire includes fewer than 30,000 clones, roughly nine tenths of them detected once, and about 1.1% sits in the top ten. The sequenced sample was peripheral blood, obtained before any cancer treatment. These receptors all come from a woman aged 35-75 years with stage I lung adenocarcinoma. CDR3s include the opening cysteine and the closing phenylalanine or tryptophan. The D gene is left open where the match is weak. Expanded clones get a size class; other rows say once, few or many, or leave the size out.

clone_size,v_call,d_call,j_call,cdr3_nt,cdr3_aa
.,TRBV5-1,.,TRBJ1-5,TGCGCCAGCAGCTTGGAAGGTAGCAATCAGCCCCAGCATTTT,CASSLEGSNQPQHF
.,TRBV4-3,.,TRBJ2-1,TGCGCCAGCAGCCAGCTGGCGGAAGAGCAGTTCTTC,CASSQLAEEQFF
few,TRBV11-2,TRBD2,TRBJ2-1,TGTGCCAGCAGCTTGATGGGACTAGCGAAGTACAATGAGCAGTTCTTC,CASSLMGLAKYNEQFF
.,TRBV10-3,TRBD2,TRBJ2-1,TGTGCCATCAGTGACAGGACTAGCGGGGGGGCCATGGGGAATGAGCAGTTCTTC,CAISDRTSGGAMGNEQFF
.,TRBV5-1,TRBD1,TRBJ1-6,TGCGCCAGCAGAATGATGGGACAGGGTAGTTCACCCCTCCACTTT,CASRMMGQGSSPLHF
.,TRBV5-1,.,TRBJ1-1,TGCGCCAGCGGACCGGAGATACACACTGAAGCTTTCTTT,CASGPEIHTEAFF
once,TRBV2,.,TRBJ1-6,TGTGCCAGCAGTGTTGGCGGGAGCGGGGTTTTTTCACCCCTCCACTTT,CASSVGGSGVFSPLHF
once,TRBV23-1,.,TRBJ2-3,TGCGCCAGCAGTGCTGATCCATACCGGGGCGCAGATACGCAGTATTTT,CASSADPYRGADTQYF
.,TRBV6-5,TRBD2,TRBJ2-5,TGTGCCAGCAAGCGGGGGGGGCCCGAGACCCAGTACTTC,CASKRGGPETQYF
.,TRBV4-3,TRBD1,TRBJ1-6,TGCGCCAGCAGCCCCAGAGGCACAGGGGGATACAATTCACCCCTCCACTTT,CASSPRGTGGYNSPLHF
.,TRBV7-8,.,TRBJ1-1,TGTGCCAGCAGCTTATCCATGGGTTTCAACACTGAAGCTTTCTTT,CASSLSMGFNTEAFF
.,TRBV5-5,.,TRBJ2-6,TGTGCCAGCAGCACTCATCAGACTGGGGCCAACGTCCTGACTTTC,CASSTHQTGANVLTF
.,TRBV9,.,TRBJ1-5,TGTGCCAGCAGCGATGGACAGAGCAATCAGCCCCAGCATTTT,CASSDGQSNQPQHF
.,TRBV7-2,TRBD2,TRBJ2-3,TGTGCCAGCAGCTCCCAAATTAGCGGGGGGGCCGTAGATACGCAGTATTTT,CASSSQISGGAVDTQYF
.,TRBV4-3,TRBD2,TRBJ2-3,TGCGCCAGCAGCCAAGTGGGGCTAGCGGGCGCAGATACGCAGTATTTT,CASSQVGLAGADTQYF
.,TRBV7-2,.,TRBJ2-2,TGTGCCAGCAGCTTAAACGGTGCTCTCACCGGGGAGCTGTTTTTT,CASSLNGALTGELFF
.,TRBV2,TRBD2,TRBJ2-5,TGTGCCAGCAGTCGACTAGCGGGGGGACAAGAGACCCAGTACTTC,CASSRLAGGQETQYF
.,TRBV5-1,TRBD1,TRBJ2-1,TGCGCCAGCAGCCAGGGACAGGGGTGGGGTGAGCAGTTCTTC,CASSQGQGWGEQFF
.,TRBV6-4,.,TRBJ2-2,TGTGCCAGCAGTACTTATCAGAGGACCGGGGAGCTGTTTTTT,CASSTYQRTGELFF
.,TRBV5-1,.,TRBJ2-7,TGCGCCAGCAGCGTAGAACAGGAGTACGAGCAGTACTTC,CASSVEQEYEQYF
.,TRBV21-1,.,TRBJ1-1,TGTGCCAGCAGCAAATCGACTGAAGCTTTCTTT,CASSKSTEAFF
.,TRBV7-2,.,TRBJ1-2,TGTGCCAGCAGCTTAGTATTGGGGGGTCTTGGCTACACCTTC,CASSLVLGGLGYTF
.,TRBV7-2,.,TRBJ2-5,TGTGCCAGCAGCTCGGACACTCTCCAAGAGACCCAGTACTTC,CASSSDTLQETQYF
.,TRBV29-1,.,TRBJ1-1,TGCAGCGAAAGGGACACCGGGAGCACTGAAGCTTTCTTT,CSERDTGSTEAFF
few,TRBV18,TRBD2,TRBJ2-5,TGTGCCAGCTCACCTCAGAGGACTAGCGGGGCCCAAGAGACCCAGTACTTC,CASSPQRTSGAQETQYF
.,TRBV2,TRBD2,TRBJ2-5,TGTACCAGCAGAAGGACTAGCGGGGGGCAGGCCCAGTACTTC,CTSRRTSGGQAQYF